This T cell receptor beta chain comes out of a study of blood T cell repertoires in COVID-19. As for the study in general: Samples taken during acute and convalescent COVID-19 were collected in the United States, Italy and Spain. From T cells, B-cell-depleted T cells, or PBMCs came the material, which was cDNA or gDNA.

The CDR3 is made up of 16 amino acids. The trim removed 5 bases at V and 0 bases at J, leaving 6 bases unmatched. In germline, CDR1 is SGHAT, CDR2 FQNNGV. Original analysis: Using reference gene primer amplification, nucleated cell counts were estimated. The table came from immunoSEQ multiplex PCR; TCRdb's copy has only in-frame clones and leaves some out. V and J calls and clone size are as listed in that table; D and trimming were resolved from the DNA. The table records roughly 110,000 clones, 75% to 95% of them present only once. Material: peripheral blood. The TCR comes from a woman under 40 with acute or convalescent COVID-19. The rearrangement joins TRBV11-2 to TRBJ1-1, with TRBD1 matching 10 bases. The CDR3 bases are TGTGCCAGCAGCGCACGGGGACAGGGGTTGAACACTGAAGCTTTCTTT. Translated: CASSARGQGLNTEAFF. The whole variable domain, remainder taken from reference TRBV11-2 and TRBJ1-1, is EAGVAQSPRYKIIEKRQSVAFWCNPISGHATLYWYQQILGQGPKLLIQFQNNGVVDDSQLPKDRFSAERLKGVDSTLKIQPAKLEDSAVYLCASSARGQGLNTEAFFGQGTRLTVV.